Listed here are 27 T cell receptor beta chains from one sample, sequenced in a study of OX40 agonist ivuxolimab in advanced cancers. TCRdb keeps only in-frame clones here, not all; method: immunoSEQ multiplex PCR. This sample has 85,000 to 90,000 clones; approximately 90% occur once, and the top ten carry 0.95% to 1.2%. The sample consisted of CD4+ or CD8+ T cells sorted from blood, taken in a trial of the OX40 agonist ivuxolimab. The receptors shown here come from an adult with an advanced solid tumor such as melanoma, head and neck, liver or kidney cancer.

The rearrangement links TRBV5-1 to TRBJ2-3, with D tentatively TRBD2 (6 bases). The germline CDR1 and CDR2 sequences are SGHRS and YFSETQ. The CDR3 runs 13 residues. Between the trimmed V and J ends, which lost 2 bases and 8 bases, there was a span of 12 bases. CDR3 sequence: CASSLWAEGTQYF. CDR3 in DNA: TGCGCCAGCAGCTTATGGGCGGAGGGTACGCAGTATTTT.

V and J are TRBV28 and TRBJ2-7; TRBD1 might be the D (5 bases). From germline, CDR1 is MDHEN and CDR2 SYDVKM. V was shortened by 5 bases and J by 2 bases, with 13 bases between the two germline ends. The CDR3 length is 14 residues. This CDR3 reads CASSISQVTYEQYF. The CDR3 coding sequence is TGTGCCAGCAGTATCTCACAGGTCACCTACGAGCAGTACTTC.

The chain recombines TRBV9 with TRBJ2-1; 9 nucleotides align to TRBD2. Per the germline V gene, CDR1 is SGDLS and CDR2 is YYNGEE. CDR3 length: 16 residues. Losses at the gene ends were 0 bases for V and 7 bases for J; bases not matched to a gene: 8. CDR3 in DNA: TGTGCCAGCAGCGTAGGCGGGAGGGCCCACGGGAATGAGCAGTTCTTC. This sequence encodes CASSVGGRAHGNEQFF.

V gene TRBV5-1 combines with J gene TRBJ2-5; D call uncertain. Germline V gene lookup returns CDR1 SGHRS and CDR2 YFSETQ. CDR3 length equals 13 residues. V lost 7 bases and J lost 0, with 10 bases in between. CDR3 in DNA: TGCGCCAGCCAGGCGGAAAACCAAGAGACCCAGTACTTC. This codes for CASQAENQETQYF.

V is TRBV9 and J is TRBJ1-2; 7 nucleotides agree with TRBD1. Germline CDR1 and CDR2: SGDLS and YYNGEE. The ends lost 3 bases at V and 8 bases at J; junction bases unmatched: 7. The CDR3 has 13 amino acids. CDR3 region: CASSATGLQGYTF. CDR3 bases: TGTGCCAGCAGCGCGACAGGGCTGCAAGGCTACACCTTC.

The CDR3 protein is CASSQEGDQPQHF. In DNA form, the CDR3 reads TGTGCCAGCAGCCAAGAAGGGGATCAGCCCCAGCATTTT. The chain is built from TRBV4-2 and TRBJ1-5; D may be TRBD1 (5 bases). This CDR3 comprises 13 residues. V was shortened by 0 bases and J by 5 bases, with 5 bases between the two germline ends. The V gene's germline CDR1 is LGHNA and CDR2 YNFKEQ.

The chain employs TRBV11-2 and TRBJ1-1; 11 bases fit TRBD1. Per germline, CDR1 SGHAT and CDR2 FQNNGV. The CDR3 has 16 residues. With V trimmed by 5 bases and J by 3 bases, 8 bases remained unmatched. This CDR3 is CASSTGQGARYTEAFF. The CDR3 DNA reads as TGTGCCAGCAGCACCGGACAGGGGGCGAGGTACACTGAAGCTTTCTTT.

The rearrangement joins TRBV30 to TRBJ2-7, with a possible D match to TRBD2 (6 bases). Between the trimmed V and J ends, which lost 0 bases and 6 bases, there was a span of 12 bases. The germline CDR1 and CDR2 sequences are GTSNPN and SVGIG (reference sequence). CDR3 length: 13 amino acids. The CDR3 nucleotides are TGTGCCTGGAGTGTGCAGGGTAGCGGCGAGCAGTACTTC. It codes for CAWSVQGSGEQYF.

This sequence joins TRBV6-6 and TRBJ1-5; 7 nucleotides align to TRBD1. This CDR3 is 13 amino acids long. Germline V CDR1 and CDR2: MNHNY, SVGAGI (reference sequence). Losses at the gene ends were 6 bases for V and 6 bases for J; bases not matched to a gene: 5. The CDR3 loop reads CASRIQGPQPQHF. The CDR3 DNA reads TGTGCCAGCAGAATACAGGGGCCTCAGCCCCAGCATTTT.

This chain connects TRBV30 to TRBJ1-2; 7 bases align to TRBD1. CDR1 and CDR2 from the germline V gene are GTSNPN and SVGIG (reference sequence). Germline trimming cut 5 bases from V and 6 bases from J; bases unmatched to any gene: 6. The CDR3 extends over 12 amino acids. The CDR3 protein is CAWDRARNGYTF. CDR3 nucleotide sequence: TGTGCCTGGGACAGGGCGCGGAATGGCTACACCTTC.

The chain employs TRBV5-6 and TRBJ2-4; 9 nucleotides agree with TRBD1. V dropped 0 bases and J dropped 7; count of bases not matched to a gene: 11. The CDR3 runs 17 residues. Germline V gene lookup returns CDR1 SGHDT and CDR2 YYEEEE. CDR3 sequence reads: CASSLVPGQGLGNIQYF. CDR3 DNA sequence: TGTGCCAGCAGCTTGGTGCCGGGACAGGGTCTTGGGAACATTCAGTACTTC.

The rearrangement joins TRBV2 to TRBJ2-1; a possible D gene is TRBD2 (6 bases). With 10 bases removed from V and 4 bases from J, the gap between germline ends came to 17 bases. In germline, CDR1 is SNHLY, CDR2 FYNNEI. CDR3 length: 14 amino acids. The CDR3 nucleotides read TGTGCCACCGGAGACACGGGACTTTACAATGAGCAGTTCTTC. Protein: CATGDTGLYNEQFF. Full variable domain (missing parts from reference TRBV2 and TRBJ2-1): EPEVTQTPSHQVTQMGQEVILRCVPISNHLYFYWYRQILGQKVEFLVSFYNNEISEKSEIFDDQFSVERPDGSNFTLKIRSTKLEDSAMYFCATGDTGLYNEQFFGPGTRLTVL.

This clone appeared a single time. The rearrangement joins TRBV19 to TRBJ1-1; TRBD1 matches 9 bases. Trimming took 5 bases from V and 10 from J; bases not matched to a gene: 5. Germline assignment: CDR1 LNHDA and CDR2 SQIVND (reference sequence). CDR3 length equals 12 residues. In DNA form, the CDR3 reads TGTGCCAGTAGTCGGGACAGGGTGCGAGCTTTCTTT. It translates to CASSRDRVRAFF.

This rearrangement joins TRBV28 to TRBJ1-2, with 10 positions matching TRBD1. V dropped 6 bases and J dropped 5; count of bases not matched to a gene: 6. Germline assignment: CDR1 MDHEN and CDR2 SYDVKM. The CDR3 length is 14 residues. The CDR3 nucleotides read TGTGCCAGCAGGGGGACAGGGGCTTATTATGGCTACACCTTC. Translated: CASRGTGAYYGYTF.

V is TRBV7-2 and J is TRBJ2-1; D remains ambiguous. Germline V gives CDR1 SGHTA, CDR2 FQGNSA. Trimming pared 8 bases from V and 7 bases from J, leaving 12 bases between. The CDR3 is made up of 12 amino acids. Here the CDR3 reads CASGLAINEQFF. CDR3 coding DNA: TGTGCCAGCGGGCTGGCAATTAATGAGCAGTTCTTC.

The chain couples TRBV6-5 to TRBJ1-1, with D possibly being TRBD1 (5 bases). This CDR3 has 14 amino acids. CDR1 and CDR2 from the germline V gene are MNHEY and SVGAGI. Trimming pared 2 bases from V and 0 bases from J, leaving 7 bases between. DNA for the CDR3: TGTGCCAGCAGTTACGGGGCTTTGAACACTGAAGCTTTCTTT. Translated, it gives CASSYGALNTEAFF.

The rearrangement links TRBV28 to TRBJ2-2; no definite D call. Germline V gives CDR1 MDHEN, CDR2 SYDVKM. Trimming removed 2 bases at V and 7 bases at J, with 8 bases between. The CDR3 loop spans 13 amino acids. The CDR3: CASSLTHLGELFF. The CDR3, as DNA: TGTGCCAGCAGTTTAACGCACCTCGGGGAGCTGTTTTTT.

V usage is TRBV5-4 and J usage is TRBJ2-1; 10 bases map to TRBD2. V lost 6 bases, J lost 4 bases, and 4 bases stayed unmatched. The CDR3 spans 14 residues. Looked up from germline, CDR1 is SGHNT and CDR2 is YYREEE (reference sequence). The CDR3 reads CASIKAGGYNEQFF. As DNA, the CDR3 is TGTGCCAGCATCAAAGCGGGAGGGTACAATGAGCAGTTCTTC.

The chain uses TRBV11-2 and TRBJ2-2; TRBD2 matches at 10 bases. The CDR3 runs to 17 residues. CDR1 is SGHAT, CDR2 FQNNGV, per germline. V was pared by 5 bases and J by 0 bases, with 6 bases of the junction left unmatched. The CDR3: CASSVLAGVPNTGELFF. DNA of the CDR3: TGTGCCAGCAGCGTTCTAGCGGGGGTCCCGAACACCGGGGAGCTGTTTTTT.

The rearrangement uses TRBV29-1 and TRBJ1-6; the D is unclear. Per germline, CDR1 SQVTM and CDR2 ANQGSEA. The V gene lost 4 bases and the J gene lost 5 bases, with 9 bases spanning the gap. The CDR3 sequence is 13 residues long. The CDR3 nucleotides read TGCAGCGTTGTACCGATAAATAATTCACCCCTCCACTTT. This translates into CSVVPINNSPLHF.

The CDR3 is CASSLGLLSGRVDNEQFF. DNA for the CDR3: TGTGCCAGCAGCTTAGGCCTACTTAGCGGGAGGGTCGACAATGAGCAGTTCTTC. J is TRBJ2-1 and V is TRBV7-9; 11 nucleotides line up with TRBD2. The germline V gene has CDR1 SEHNR and CDR2 FQNEAQ (reference sequence). The CDR3 runs 18 residues. The junction had 10 bases not matched to a gene; V was cut back by 1 base and J by 5 bases.

The CDR3 loop is CASSVTGLNQPQHF. The CDR3 DNA follows: TGTGCCAGCAGTGTGACCGGGCTCAACCAGCCCCAGCATTTT. This chain joins TRBV2 and TRBJ1-5; D is unclear. The CDR3 is made up of 14 amino acids. V lost 4 bases and J lost 7, with 14 bases in between. CDR1 and CDR2 (germline): SNHLY, FYNNEI.

For the CDR3, the DNA is TGCGCCAGCAGCCCCCAGTTCGAGCAGTACTTC. It yields the protein CASSPQFEQYF. The chain combines TRBV5-1 with TRBJ2-7; no definite D call. V was cut by 4 bases and J by 6 bases, with 8 bases left in between. The CDR3 sequence is 11 residues long. Germline values: CDR1 SGHRS, CDR2 YFSETQ.

The CDR3 region has the DNA TGTGCCAGCACGAGACAGGGGGCTGTGAACACTGAAGCTTTCTTT. Translation gives CASTRQGAVNTEAFF. The V and J genes are TRBV25-1 and TRBJ1-1, with 10 bases matching TRBD1. The CDR3 is 15 amino acids. The germline V gene encodes CDR1 MGHDK and CDR2 SYGVNS. The V gene end was trimmed by 7 bases and the J gene end by 0 bases; junction bases not matched to a gene: 5.

This rearrangement joins TRBV19 to TRBJ2-3; 7 bases align to TRBD1. CDR1 is LNHDA and CDR2 is SQIVND in the germline V gene (reference sequence). The CDR3 sequence is 15 residues long. V was pared by 8 bases and J by 4 bases, with 12 bases of the junction left unmatched. The CDR3 sequence is CASGQGVRLADTQYF. CDR3 in DNA: TGTGCCAGTGGGCAGGGGGTGCGTTTGGCAGATACGCAGTATTTT.

This clone is a singleton in its sample. J is TRBJ2-1 and V is TRBV28, with unresolved D. The length of the CDR3 is 11 residues. Germline lookup yields CDR1 MDHEN and CDR2 SYDVKM. V was trimmed by 0 bases and J by 9 bases, leaving 3 bases between them. The DNA for the CDR3 is TGTGCCAGCAGTTTATGGGCTGAGCAGTTCTTC. The encoded protein is CASSLWAEQFF.

The chain uses TRBV6-6 and TRBJ2-3, with a weak D call TRBD2 (6 bases). Germline-derived CDR1 and CDR2 are MNHNY and SVGAGI (reference sequence). Trimming pared 6 bases from V and 4 bases from J, leaving 14 bases between. The CDR3 covers 14 residues. The CDR3 DNA sequence: TGTGCCAGCAGGTGGGACTCCGGAGCAGATACGCAGTATTTT. It specifies CASRWDSGADTQYF.